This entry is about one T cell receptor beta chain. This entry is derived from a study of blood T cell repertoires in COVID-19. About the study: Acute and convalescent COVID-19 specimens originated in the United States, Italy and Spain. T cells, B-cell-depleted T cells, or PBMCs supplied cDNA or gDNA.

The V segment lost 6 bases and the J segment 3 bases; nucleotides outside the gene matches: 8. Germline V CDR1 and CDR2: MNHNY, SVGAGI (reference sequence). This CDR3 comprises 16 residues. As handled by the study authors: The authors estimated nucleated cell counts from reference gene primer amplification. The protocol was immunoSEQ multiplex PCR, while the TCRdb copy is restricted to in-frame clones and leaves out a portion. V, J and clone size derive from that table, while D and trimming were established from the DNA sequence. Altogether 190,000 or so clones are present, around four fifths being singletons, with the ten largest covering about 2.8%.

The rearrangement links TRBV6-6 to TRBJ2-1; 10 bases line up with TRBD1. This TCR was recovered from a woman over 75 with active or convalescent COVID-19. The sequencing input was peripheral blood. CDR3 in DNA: TGTGCCAGCAGCCTAGTGGGACAGGGGTTCTACAATGAGCAGTTCTTC. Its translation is CASSLVGQGFYNEQFF.